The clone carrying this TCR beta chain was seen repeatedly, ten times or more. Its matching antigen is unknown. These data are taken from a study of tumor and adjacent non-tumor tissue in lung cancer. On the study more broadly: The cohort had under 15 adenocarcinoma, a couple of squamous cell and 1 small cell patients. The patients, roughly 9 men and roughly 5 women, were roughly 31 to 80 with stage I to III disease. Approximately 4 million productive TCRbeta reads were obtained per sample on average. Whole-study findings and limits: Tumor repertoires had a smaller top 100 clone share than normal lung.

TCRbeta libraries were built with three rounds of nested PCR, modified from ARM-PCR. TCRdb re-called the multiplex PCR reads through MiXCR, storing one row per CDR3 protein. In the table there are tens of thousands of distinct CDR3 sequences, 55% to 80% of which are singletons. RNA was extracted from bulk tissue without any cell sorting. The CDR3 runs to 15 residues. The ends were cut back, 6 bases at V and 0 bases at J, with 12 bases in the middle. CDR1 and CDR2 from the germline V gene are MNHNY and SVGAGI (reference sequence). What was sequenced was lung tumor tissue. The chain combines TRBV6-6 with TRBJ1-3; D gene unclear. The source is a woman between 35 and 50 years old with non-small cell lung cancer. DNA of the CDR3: TGTGCCAGCAGCGGCCAGCAGCTCTCTGGAAACACCATATATTTT. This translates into CASSGQQLSGNTIYF.